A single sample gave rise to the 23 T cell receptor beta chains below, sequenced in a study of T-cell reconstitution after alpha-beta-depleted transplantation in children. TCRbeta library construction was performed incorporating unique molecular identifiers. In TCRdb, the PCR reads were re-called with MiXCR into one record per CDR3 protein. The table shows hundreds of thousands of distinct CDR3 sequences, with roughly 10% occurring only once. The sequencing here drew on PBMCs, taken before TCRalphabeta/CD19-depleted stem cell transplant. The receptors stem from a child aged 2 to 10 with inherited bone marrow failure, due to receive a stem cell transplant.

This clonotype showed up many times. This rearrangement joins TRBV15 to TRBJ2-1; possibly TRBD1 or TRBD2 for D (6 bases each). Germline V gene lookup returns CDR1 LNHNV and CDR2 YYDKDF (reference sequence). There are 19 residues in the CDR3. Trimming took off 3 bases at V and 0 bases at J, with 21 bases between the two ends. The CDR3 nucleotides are TGTGCCACCAGCAGGGGGTTCGGAGGGGGAACCTTCTCCTACAATGAGCAGTTCTTC. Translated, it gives CATSRGFGGGTFSYNEQFF. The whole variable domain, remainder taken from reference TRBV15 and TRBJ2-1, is DAMVIQNPRYQVTQFGKPVTLSCSQTLNHNVMYWYQQKSSQAPKLLFHYYDKDFNNEADTPDNFQSRRPNTSFCFLDIRSPGLGDTAMYLCATSRGFGGGTFSYNEQFFGPGTRLTVL.

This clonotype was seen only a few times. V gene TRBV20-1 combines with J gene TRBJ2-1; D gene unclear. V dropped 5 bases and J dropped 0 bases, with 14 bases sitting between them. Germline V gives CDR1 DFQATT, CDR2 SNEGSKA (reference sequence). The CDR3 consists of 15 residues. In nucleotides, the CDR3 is TGCAGTGCTCACAAGGGCCAGAGCTCCTACAATGAGCAGTTCTTC. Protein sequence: CSAHKGQSSYNEQFF.

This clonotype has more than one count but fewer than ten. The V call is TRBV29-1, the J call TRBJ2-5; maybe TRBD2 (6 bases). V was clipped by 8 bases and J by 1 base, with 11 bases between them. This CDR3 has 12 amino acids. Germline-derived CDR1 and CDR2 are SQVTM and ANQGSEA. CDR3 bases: TGCAGCTTCGTGGGACTCCAAGAGACCCAGTACTTC. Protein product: CSFVGLQETQYF.

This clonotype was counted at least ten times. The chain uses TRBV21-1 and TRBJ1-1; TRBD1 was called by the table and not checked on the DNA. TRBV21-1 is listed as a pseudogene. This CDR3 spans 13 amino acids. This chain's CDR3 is CASRPGQNREAFF. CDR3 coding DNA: TGTGCCAGCAGGCCCGGACAGAACCGTGAAGCTTTCTTT.

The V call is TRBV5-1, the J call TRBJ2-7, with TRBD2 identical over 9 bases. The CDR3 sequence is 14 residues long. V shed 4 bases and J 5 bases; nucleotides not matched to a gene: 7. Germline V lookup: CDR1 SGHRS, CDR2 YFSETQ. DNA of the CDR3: TGCGCCAGCAGCCCCGTAGCGGGAGCTGACGAGCAGTACTTC. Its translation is CASSPVAGADEQYF. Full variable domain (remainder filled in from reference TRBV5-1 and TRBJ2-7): KAGVTQTPRYLIKTRGQQVTLSCSPISGHRSVSWYQQTPGQGLQFLFEYFSETQRNKGNFPGRFSGRQFSNSRSEMNVSTLELGDSALYLCASSPVAGADEQYFGPGTRLTVT.

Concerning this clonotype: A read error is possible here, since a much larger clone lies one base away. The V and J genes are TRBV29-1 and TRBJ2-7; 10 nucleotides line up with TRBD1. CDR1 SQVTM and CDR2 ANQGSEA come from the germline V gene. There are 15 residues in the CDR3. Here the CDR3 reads CSVGLGDRGLYELYF. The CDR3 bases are TGCAGCGTTGGATTGGGAGACAGGGGGCTCTACGAGCTGTACTTC.

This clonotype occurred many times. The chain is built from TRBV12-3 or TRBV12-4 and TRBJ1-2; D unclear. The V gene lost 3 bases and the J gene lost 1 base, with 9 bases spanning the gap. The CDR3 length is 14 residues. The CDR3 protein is CASSLGRINYGYTF. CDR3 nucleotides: TGTGCCAGCAGTTTGGGAAGGATTAACTATGGCTACACCTTC.

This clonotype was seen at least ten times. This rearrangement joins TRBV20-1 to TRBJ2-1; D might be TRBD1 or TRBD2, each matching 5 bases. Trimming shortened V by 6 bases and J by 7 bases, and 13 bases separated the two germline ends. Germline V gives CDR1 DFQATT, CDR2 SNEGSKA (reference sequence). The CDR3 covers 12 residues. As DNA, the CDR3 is TGCAGTGCCGAGCTCTGGGGGAATGAGCAGTTCTTC. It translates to CSAELWGNEQFF.

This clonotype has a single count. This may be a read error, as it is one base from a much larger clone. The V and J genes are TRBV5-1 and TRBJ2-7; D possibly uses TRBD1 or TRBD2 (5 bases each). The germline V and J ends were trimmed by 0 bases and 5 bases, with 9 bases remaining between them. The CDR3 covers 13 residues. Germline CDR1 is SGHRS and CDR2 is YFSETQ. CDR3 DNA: TGCGCCAGCAGCTTGGCGGGGACGGACGAGCAGTACTTC. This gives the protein CASSLAGTDEQYF.

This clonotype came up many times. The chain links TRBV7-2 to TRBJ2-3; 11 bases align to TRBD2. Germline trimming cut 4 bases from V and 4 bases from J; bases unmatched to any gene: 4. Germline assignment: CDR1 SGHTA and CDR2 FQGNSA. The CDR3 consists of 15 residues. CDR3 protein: CASSSGLAVADTQYF. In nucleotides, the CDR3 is TGTGCCAGCAGCTCGGGACTAGCGGTGGCAGATACGCAGTATTTT.

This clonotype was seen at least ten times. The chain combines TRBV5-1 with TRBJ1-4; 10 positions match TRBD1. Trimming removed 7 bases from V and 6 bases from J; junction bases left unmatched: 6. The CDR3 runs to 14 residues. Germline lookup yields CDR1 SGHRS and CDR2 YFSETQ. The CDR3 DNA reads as TGCGCCAGCGGGACAGGGGAGAGGGATGAAAAACTGTTTTTT. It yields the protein CASGTGERDEKLFF.

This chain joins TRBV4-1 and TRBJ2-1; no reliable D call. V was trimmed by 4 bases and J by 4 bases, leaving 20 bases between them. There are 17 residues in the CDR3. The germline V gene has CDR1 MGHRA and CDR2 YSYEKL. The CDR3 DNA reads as TGCGCCAGCAGCCCGGACGCCCAGCCCCTTCGATACAATGAGCAGTTCTTC. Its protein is CASSPDAQPLRYNEQFF.

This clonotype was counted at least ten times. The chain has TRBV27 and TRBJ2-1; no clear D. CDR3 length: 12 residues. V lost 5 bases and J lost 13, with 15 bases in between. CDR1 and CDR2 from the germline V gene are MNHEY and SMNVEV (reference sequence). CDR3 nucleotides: TGTGCCAGCAGTCCAACGGTCCCACCACAGTTCTTC. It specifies CASSPTVPPQFF.

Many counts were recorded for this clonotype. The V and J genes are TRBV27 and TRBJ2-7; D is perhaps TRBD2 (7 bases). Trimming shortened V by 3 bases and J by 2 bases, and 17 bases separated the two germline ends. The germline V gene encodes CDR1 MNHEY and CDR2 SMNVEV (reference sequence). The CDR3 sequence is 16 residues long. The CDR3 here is CASSFLGGGGPYEQYF. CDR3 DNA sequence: TGTGCCAGCAGTTTTTTAGGAGGGGGAGGGCCCTACGAGCAGTACTTC.

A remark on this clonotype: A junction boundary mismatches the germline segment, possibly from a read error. CDR3 sequence reads: CASSYHSSGANVPTF. CDR3 coding DNA: TGTGCCAGCAGTTACCATTCCTCTGGGGCCAACGTCCCGACTTTC. The V call is TRBV6-5, the J call TRBJ2-6, with D tentatively TRBD1 (5 bases). Looked up from germline, CDR1 is MNHEY and CDR2 is SVGAGI. The CDR3 loop spans 15 amino acids.

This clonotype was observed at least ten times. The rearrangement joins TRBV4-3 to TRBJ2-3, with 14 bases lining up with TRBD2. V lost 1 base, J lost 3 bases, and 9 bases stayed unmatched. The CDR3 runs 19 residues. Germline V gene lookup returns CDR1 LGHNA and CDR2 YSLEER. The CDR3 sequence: CASSQGRRTSGRYTDTQYF. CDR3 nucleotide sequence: TGCGCCAGCAGCCAAGGTCGACGGACTAGCGGGAGGTATACAGATACGCAGTATTTT.

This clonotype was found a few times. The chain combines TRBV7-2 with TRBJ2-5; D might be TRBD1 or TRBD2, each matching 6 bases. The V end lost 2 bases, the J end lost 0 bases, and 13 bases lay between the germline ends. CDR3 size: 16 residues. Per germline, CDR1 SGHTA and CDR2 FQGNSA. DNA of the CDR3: TGTGCCAGCAGCTTATTTTGGGGGGCTTACCAAGAGACCCAGTACTTC. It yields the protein CASSLFWGAYQETQYF. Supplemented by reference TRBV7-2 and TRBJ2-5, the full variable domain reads GAGVSQSPSNKVTEKGKDVELRCDPISGHTALYWYRQSLGQGLEFLIYFQGNSAPDKSGLPSDRFSAERTGGSVSTLTIQRTQQEDSAVYLCASSLFWGAYQETQYFGPGTRLLVL.

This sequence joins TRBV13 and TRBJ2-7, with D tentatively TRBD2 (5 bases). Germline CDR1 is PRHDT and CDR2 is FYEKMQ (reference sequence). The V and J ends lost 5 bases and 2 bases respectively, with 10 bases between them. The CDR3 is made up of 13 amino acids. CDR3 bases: TGTGCCAGCAGCCCCCAGCGGACCTACGAGCAGTACTTC. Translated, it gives CASSPQRTYEQYF.

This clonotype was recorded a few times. The chain's CDR3 is CSARDSPTEAFF. The CDR3 DNA follows: TGCAGTGCTAGGGACAGCCCGACTGAAGCTTTCTTT. The V and J genes are TRBV20-1 and TRBJ1-1; a weak D match, TRBD1 (6 bases). The CDR3 runs 12 residues. The V end was cut by 3 bases, the J end by 5 bases, with 10 bases between. Germline V gene sequence: CDR1 DFQATT, CDR2 SNEGSKA (reference sequence).

CDR3 nucleotides: TGTGCCAGCAGCTTAGTACTAGTCCAAGAGACCCAGTACTTC. Its translation: CASSLVLVQETQYF. The chain uses TRBV7-2 and TRBJ2-5; D may be TRBD2 (5 bases). The CDR3 runs to 14 residues. Germline assignment: CDR1 SGHTA and CDR2 FQGNSA. V was cut by 1 base and J by 1 base, with 7 bases left in between. The whole variable domain, filled in from reference TRBV7-2 and TRBJ2-5, reads GAGVSQSPSNKVTEKGKDVELRCDPISGHTALYWYRQSLGQGLEFLIYFQGNSAPDKSGLPSDRFSAERTGGSVSTLTIQRTQQEDSAVYLCASSLVLVQETQYFGPGTRLLVL.

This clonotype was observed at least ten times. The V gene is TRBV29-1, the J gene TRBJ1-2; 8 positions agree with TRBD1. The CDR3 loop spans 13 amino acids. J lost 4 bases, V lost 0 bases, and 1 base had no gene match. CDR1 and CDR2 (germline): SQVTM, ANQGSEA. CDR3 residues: CSVEEGQVYGYTF. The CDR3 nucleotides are TGCAGCGTTGAAGAGGGACAGGTCTATGGCTACACCTTC. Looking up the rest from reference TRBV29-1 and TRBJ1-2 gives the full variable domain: SAVISQKPSRDICQRGTSLTIQCQVDSQVTMMFWYRQQPGQSLTLIATANQGSEATYESGFVIDKFPISRPNLTFSTLTVSNMSPEDSSIYLCSVEEGQVYGYTFGSGTRLTVV.

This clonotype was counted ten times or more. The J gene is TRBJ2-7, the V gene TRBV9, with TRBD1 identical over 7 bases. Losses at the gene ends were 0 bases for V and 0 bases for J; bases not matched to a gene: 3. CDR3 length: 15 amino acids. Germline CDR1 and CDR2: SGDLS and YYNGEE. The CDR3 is CASSVGDSSSYEQYF. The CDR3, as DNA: TGTGCCAGCAGCGTAGGGGACAGTAGCTCCTACGAGCAGTACTTC.

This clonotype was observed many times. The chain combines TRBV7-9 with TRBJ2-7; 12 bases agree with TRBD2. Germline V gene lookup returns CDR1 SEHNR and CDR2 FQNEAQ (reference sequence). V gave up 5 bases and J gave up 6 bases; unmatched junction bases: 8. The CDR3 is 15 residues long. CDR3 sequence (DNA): TGTGCCAGCAGCGCTAGCGGGAGGGTCTCTCTCGAGCAGTACTTC. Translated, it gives CASSASGRVSLEQYF.